This T cell receptor beta chain derives from a study of CD8 T cells in Susac syndrome. Germline assignment: CDR1 LNHDA and CDR2 SQIVND (reference sequence). Trimming at V came to 5 bases and at J to 6 bases, leaving 10 bases not matched to a gene. This CDR3 comprises 14 residues. Random hexamers were used to reverse transcribe roughly 0.45 to 1 ug of RNA. TCRdb called the immunoSEQ multiplex PCR reads again in MiXCR, with one record for every CDR3 protein. The sample lists some 160,000 distinct CDR3 sequences, approximately 95% seen once, with 0.075% to 0.09% in the top ten. V and J are TRBV19 and TRBJ2-7; 7 nucleotides align to TRBD1. This TCR was recovered from a human donor with Susac syndrome. Input material: CD4+ T cells from PBMCs. The chain's CDR3 is CASSPPGQRREQYF. The DNA of the CDR3 is TGTGCCAGTAGTCCACCGGGACAGCGTCGCGAGCAGTACTTC.